A single TCR beta chain is shown here with its context. Trimming left V 9 bases short and J 9 bases short, with 24 bases between. Germline assignment: CDR1 ENHRY and CDR2 SYGVKD. This CDR3 region has 15 residues. Profiled with immunoSEQ multiplex PCR; TCRdb holds only in-frame clones, not every one. The sample holds approximately 170,000 clones, 70% to 90% seen once. This record comes from a study of control samples from healthy donors and cancer patients. The receptor comes from a woman in her twenties or thirties in good health. Specimen: blood. The rearrangement links TRBV10-3 to TRBJ1-3; a weak D match, TRBD1 (6 bases). This CDR3 reads CAIAASSSRGPTIYF. The CDR3 DNA reads TGTGCCATTGCGGCCAGCTCCTCTCGGGGGCCCACCATATATTTT.